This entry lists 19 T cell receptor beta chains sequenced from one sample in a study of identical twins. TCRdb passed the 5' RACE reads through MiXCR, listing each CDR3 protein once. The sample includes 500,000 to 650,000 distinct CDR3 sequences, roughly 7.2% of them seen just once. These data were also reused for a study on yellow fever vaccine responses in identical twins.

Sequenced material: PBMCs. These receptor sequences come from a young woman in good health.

CDR3 residues: CSATGAASTDTQYF. The DNA of the CDR3 is TGCAGTGCCACGGGGGCGGCGAGCACAGATACGCAGTATTTT. The chain is built from TRBV20-1 and TRBJ2-3; D is tentatively TRBD1 or TRBD2 (6 bases each). Trimming took off 6 bases at V and 0 bases at J, with 13 bases between the two ends. The V gene's germline CDR1 is DFQATT and CDR2 SNEGSKA (reference sequence). The CDR3 totals 14 residues.

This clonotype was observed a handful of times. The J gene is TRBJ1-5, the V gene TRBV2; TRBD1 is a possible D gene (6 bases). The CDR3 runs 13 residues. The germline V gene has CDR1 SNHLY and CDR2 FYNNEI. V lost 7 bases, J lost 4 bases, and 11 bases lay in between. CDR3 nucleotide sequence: TGTGCCAGCACCTACCAGGGGAATCAGCCCCAGCATTTT. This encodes CASTYQGNQPQHF.

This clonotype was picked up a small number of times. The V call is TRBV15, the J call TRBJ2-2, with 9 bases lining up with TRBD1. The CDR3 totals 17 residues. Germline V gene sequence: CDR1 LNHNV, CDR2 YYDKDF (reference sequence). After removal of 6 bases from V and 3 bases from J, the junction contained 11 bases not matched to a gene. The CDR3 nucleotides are TGTGCCACCAGGGGGATCCGGGACAGGGTTTACACCGGGGAGCTGTTTTTT. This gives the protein CATRGIRDRVYTGELFF.

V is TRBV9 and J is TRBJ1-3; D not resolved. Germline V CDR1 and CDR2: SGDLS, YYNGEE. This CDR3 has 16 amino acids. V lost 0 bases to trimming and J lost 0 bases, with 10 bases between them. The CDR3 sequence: CASSVGPATSGNTIYF. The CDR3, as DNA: TGTGCCAGCAGCGTAGGCCCAGCGACCTCTGGAAACACCATATATTTT.

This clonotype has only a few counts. The CDR3 sequence: CASSFVGGANSPLHF. In nucleotides, the CDR3 is TGTGCCAGCAGTTTTGTGGGGGGCGCGAATTCACCCCTCCACTTT. This chain joins TRBV12-3 or TRBV12-4 and TRBJ1-6, with D possibly matching TRBD1 (6 bases). The V end was cut by 3 bases, the J end by 7 bases, with 13 bases between. There are 15 residues in the CDR3.

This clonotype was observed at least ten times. CDR3 sequence: CSVSQGLSPPISYEQYF. CDR3 nucleotide sequence: TGCAGCGTTTCACAGGGGCTCTCACCACCGATCTCCTACGAGCAGTACTTC. The V call is TRBV29-1, the J call TRBJ2-7; 7 bases agree with TRBD1. There are 17 residues in the CDR3. Trimming cost V 5 bases and J 0 bases; bases outside gene matches: 16. Germline CDR1 SQVTM, CDR2 ANQGSEA.

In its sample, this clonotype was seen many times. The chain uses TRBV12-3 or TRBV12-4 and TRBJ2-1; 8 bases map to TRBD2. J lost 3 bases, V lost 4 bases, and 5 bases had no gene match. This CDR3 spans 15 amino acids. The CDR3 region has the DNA TGTGCCAGCAGTTGGCGGGAGGACGGCTACAATGAGCAGTTCTTC. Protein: CASSWREDGYNEQFF.

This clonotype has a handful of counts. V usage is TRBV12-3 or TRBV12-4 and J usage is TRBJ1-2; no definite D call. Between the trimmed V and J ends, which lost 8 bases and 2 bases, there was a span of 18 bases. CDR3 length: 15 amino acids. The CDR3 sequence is CASGRGVSPNYGYTF. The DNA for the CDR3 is TGTGCCAGCGGGCGCGGGGTCAGCCCAAACTATGGCTACACCTTC.

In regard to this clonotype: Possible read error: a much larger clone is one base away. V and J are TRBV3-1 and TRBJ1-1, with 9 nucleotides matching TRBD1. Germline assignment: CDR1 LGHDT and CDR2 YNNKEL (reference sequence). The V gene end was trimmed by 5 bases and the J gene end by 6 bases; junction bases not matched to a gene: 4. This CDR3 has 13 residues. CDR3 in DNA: TGTGCCAGCAGCAGCACAGGGGGCTCTGAAGCTTTCTTT. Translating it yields CASSSTGGSEAFF.

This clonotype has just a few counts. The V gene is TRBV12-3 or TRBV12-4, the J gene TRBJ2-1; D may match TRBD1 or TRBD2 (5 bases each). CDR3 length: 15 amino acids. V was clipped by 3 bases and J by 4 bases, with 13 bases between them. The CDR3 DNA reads TGTGCCAGCAGTTTGGCCGGGGACGGATACAATGAGCAGTTCTTC. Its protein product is CASSLAGDGYNEQFF.

The chain's CDR3 is CASSLLGALFSGNTIYF. CDR3 sequence (DNA): TGTGCCAGCAGCTTACTGGGGGCTTTATTCTCTGGAAACACCATATATTTT. The J gene is TRBJ1-3, the V gene TRBV7-9; D possibly corresponds to TRBD1 (6 bases). Germline assignment: CDR1 SEHNR and CDR2 FQNEAQ (reference sequence). There are 17 residues in the CDR3. Deletions cut 2 bases from V and 0 bases from J, with 14 bases between.

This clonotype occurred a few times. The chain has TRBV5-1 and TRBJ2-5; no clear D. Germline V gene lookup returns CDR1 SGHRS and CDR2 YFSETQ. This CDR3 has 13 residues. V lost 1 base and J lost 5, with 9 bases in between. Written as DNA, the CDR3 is TGCGCCAGCAGCTTGAATATCGGGGAGACCCAGTACTTC. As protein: CASSLNIGETQYF.

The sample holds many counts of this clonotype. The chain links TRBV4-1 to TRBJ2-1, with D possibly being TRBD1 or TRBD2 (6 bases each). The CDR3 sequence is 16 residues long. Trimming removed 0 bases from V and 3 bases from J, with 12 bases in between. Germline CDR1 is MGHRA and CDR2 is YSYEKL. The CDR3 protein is CASSQDRGGHYNEQFF. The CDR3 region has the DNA TGCGCCAGCAGCCAAGATAGAGGGGGGCACTACAATGAGCAGTTCTTC.

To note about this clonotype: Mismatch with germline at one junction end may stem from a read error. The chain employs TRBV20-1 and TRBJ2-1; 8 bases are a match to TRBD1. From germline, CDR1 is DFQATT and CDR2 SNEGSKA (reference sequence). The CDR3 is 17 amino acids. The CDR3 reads CCANLAGGLSSYNEQFF. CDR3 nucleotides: TGCTGTGCTAATCTTGCAGGGGGCCTGAGCTCCTACAATGAGCAGTTCTTC.

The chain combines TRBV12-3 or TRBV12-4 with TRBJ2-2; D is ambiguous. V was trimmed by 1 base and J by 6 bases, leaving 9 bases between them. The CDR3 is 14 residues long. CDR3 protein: CASSLGKYAGELFF. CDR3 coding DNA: TGTGCCAGCAGTTTAGGGAAGTACGCCGGGGAGCTGTTTTTT.

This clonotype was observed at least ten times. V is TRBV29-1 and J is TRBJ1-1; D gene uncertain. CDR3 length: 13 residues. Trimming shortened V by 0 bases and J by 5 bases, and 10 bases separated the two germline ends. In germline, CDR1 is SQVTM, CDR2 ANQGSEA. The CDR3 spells CSVEESPVTEAFF. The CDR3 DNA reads TGCAGCGTTGAAGAATCTCCGGTGACTGAAGCTTTCTTT. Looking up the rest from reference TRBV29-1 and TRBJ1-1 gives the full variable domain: SAVISQKPSRDICQRGTSLTIQCQVDSQVTMMFWYRQQPGQSLTLIATANQGSEATYESGFVIDKFPISRPNLTFSTLTVSNMSPEDSSIYLCSVEESPVTEAFFGQGTRLTVV.

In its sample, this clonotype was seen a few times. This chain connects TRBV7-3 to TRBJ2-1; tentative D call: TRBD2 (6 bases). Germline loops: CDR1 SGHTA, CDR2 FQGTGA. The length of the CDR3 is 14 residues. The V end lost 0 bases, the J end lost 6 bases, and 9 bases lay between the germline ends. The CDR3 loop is CASSLTMGGNEQFF. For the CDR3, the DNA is TGTGCCAGCAGCTTAACGATGGGGGGCAATGAGCAGTTCTTC.

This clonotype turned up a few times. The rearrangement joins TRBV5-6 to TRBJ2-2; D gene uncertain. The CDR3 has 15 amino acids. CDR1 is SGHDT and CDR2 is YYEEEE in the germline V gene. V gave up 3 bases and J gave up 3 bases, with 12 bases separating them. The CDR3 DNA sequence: TGTGCCAGCAGCTGGTGGTACGACGACACCGGGGAGCTGTTTTTT. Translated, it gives CASSWWYDDTGELFF.

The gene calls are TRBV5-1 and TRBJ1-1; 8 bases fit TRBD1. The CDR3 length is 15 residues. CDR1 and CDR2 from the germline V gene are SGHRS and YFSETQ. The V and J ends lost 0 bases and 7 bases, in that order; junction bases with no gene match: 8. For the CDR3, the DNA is TGCGCCAGCAGCTTGGAAGCAGGGGGCCTAAGTGAAGCTTTCTTT. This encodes CASSLEAGGLSEAFF.